The text below deals with one TCR beta chain. TCRdb's copy holds only in-frame clones and misses some; the assay was immunoSEQ multiplex PCR. The sample includes 150,000 or so clones, 70% to 80% seen only once; the top ten take roughly 13%. Trimming took 1 base from V and 5 from J, leaving 5 bases between them. Germline lookup yields CDR1 SGHDN and CDR2 FVKESK. This CDR3 is built from 12 residues. This entry belongs to a study of cytotoxic CD8 clonotypes in ibrutinib-treated CLL. This chain links TRBV14 with TRBJ1-2; D remains ambiguous. The receptor was derived from a human donor with chronic lymphocytic leukemia. The sequencing here drew on PBMCs, taken after 12 months of ibrutinib treatment. CDR3 sequence: CASSQGAYGYTF. The DNA for the CDR3 is TGTGCCAGCAGCCAAGGCGCATATGGCTACACCTTC. The variable domain in full, with the rest retrieved from reference TRBV14 and TRBJ1-2, is EAGVTQFPSHSVIEKGQTVTLRCDPISGHDNLYWYRRVMGKEIKFLLHFVKESKQDESGMPNNRFLAERTGGTYSTLKVQPAELEDSGVYFCASSQGAYGYTFGSGTRLTVV.